One sample yielded the 23 T cell receptor beta chains listed below, sequenced in a study of read filtering for tumor transcriptome and immune sequencing. From around 440 ng of RNA, a library with molecular barcoded alpha/delta and beta/gamma adaptors was made. MiXCR, run by TCRdb on the reads, gives a single entry per CDR3 protein. The sample carries more than 100,000 distinct CDR3 sequences, about 13% recorded once. Sequences were obtained from a population of CD138-negative cells sorted from bone marrow. The receptors were gathered from a donor aged 40 or over with multiple myeloma.

The sample holds many counts of this clonotype. As the CDR3 is not closed by the conserved phenylalanine or tryptophan, this likely results from a read error. The chain links TRBV6-1 to TRBJ2-2; D is perhaps TRBD2 (5 bases). The germline V and J ends were trimmed by 7 bases and 2 bases, with 11 bases remaining between them. This CDR3 is built from 14 residues. From germline, CDR1 is MNHNS and CDR2 SASEGT. The DNA of the CDR3 is TGTGCCAGCACTTTCGGAGGTAACACCGGGGAGCTGTTTTCT. As protein: CASTFGGNTGELFS.

This clonotype was detected a few times. The J gene is TRBJ1-3, the V gene TRBV20-1; D remains unclear. The CDR3 has 13 amino acids. Trimming left V 0 bases short and J 4 bases short, with 7 bases between. Per germline, CDR1 DFQATT and CDR2 SNEGSKA (reference sequence). This CDR3 is CSARDPLGNTIYF. The CDR3 nucleotides are TGCAGTGCTAGAGATCCTTTGGGAAACACCATATATTTT.

To note about this clonotype: Mismatch with germline at one junction end may stem from a read error. The V call is TRBV7-2, the J call TRBJ2-1; tentative D call: TRBD2 (6 bases). The CDR3 spans 18 residues. Germline V CDR1 and CDR2: SGHTA, FQGNSA. The CDR3 DNA is TGTGCCAGCAGCTTTGTCGAGGGATTTAGCGGCTCCTACAATGAGCAGTTTTTC. This encodes CASSFVEGFSGSYNEQFF.

This clonotype was observed a handful of times. A single base separates this from a much larger clone, so it may be a read error. The DNA of the CDR3 is TGTGCCAGCAGTCAGGGGGCTCGGGCTGAAGCTTTCTTT. Its protein product is CASSQGARAEAFF. The gene calls are TRBV12-3 or TRBV12-4 and TRBJ1-1, with TRBD1 matching 8 bases. The CDR3 totals 13 residues. Trimming removed 5 bases from V and 6 bases from J; junction bases left unmatched: 5.

A word on this clonotype: With a much larger clone just one base away, this may be a read error. This chain links TRBV24-1 with TRBJ2-3; 8 bases are shared with TRBD1. Germline-derived CDR1 and CDR2 are KGHDR and SFDVKD. The CDR3 totals 18 residues. CDR3 sequence: CATSTRARGRPSTDKQYF. For the CDR3, the DNA is TGTGCCACCAGTACGAGGGCCAGGGGGCGTCCTAGCACAGATAAGCAGTATTTT.

This clonotype was observed at least ten times. The genes are TRBV24-1 and TRBJ2-2, with TRBD2 identical over 16 bases. This CDR3 has 17 residues. Losses at the gene ends were 3 bases for V and 5 bases for J; bases not matched to a gene: 2. Per the germline V gene, CDR1 is KGHDR and CDR2 is SFDVKD. CDR3 protein: CATSDAGLAGGTGELFF. The CDR3 nucleotides read TGTGCCACCAGTGATGCGGGACTAGCGGGAGGGACCGGGGAGCTGTTTTTT.

Concerning this clonotype: A read error likely explains this, since a far larger clone differs by one base. This chain links TRBV6-1 with TRBJ2-1, with 7 bases aligning to TRBD2. The CDR3 totals 15 residues. CDR1 is MNHNS, CDR2 SASEGT, per germline. The DNA of the CDR3 is TGTGCCAGCTGTGAGGGACTACCTATCTACAATGAGCAGTTCTTC. Translated: CASCEGLPIYNEQFF.

This clonotype has a count of ten or more. The CDR3 sequence: CASRLSGRVYNEQFF. The CDR3 nucleotides are TGTGCCAGCAGATTAAGTGGGAGGGTTTACAATGAGCAGTTCTTC. This sequence joins TRBV12-3 or TRBV12-4 and TRBJ2-1; the match to TRBD2 covers 7 bases. V was clipped by 6 bases and J by 4 bases; unmatched bases: 9. This CDR3 has 15 residues.

This clonotype was observed at least ten times. CDR3 sequence reads: CASSQGIAGVEEQYF. CDR3 bases: TGTGCCAGCAGCCAAGGGATAGCGGGAGTGGAAGAGCAGTACTTC. J is TRBJ2-7 and V is TRBV3-1, with 9 bases lining up with TRBD2. Trimming cost V 1 base and J 7 bases; bases outside gene matches: 8. The CDR3 contains 15 residues. The germline V gene encodes CDR1 LGHDT and CDR2 YNNKEL (reference sequence).

The chain links TRBV29-1 to TRBJ2-3; unclear D gene. With 7 bases removed from V and 4 bases from J, the gap between germline ends came to 24 bases. Germline V gene sequence: CDR1 SQVTM, CDR2 ANQGSEA. This CDR3 comprises 16 residues. CDR3 region: CSAHVIAKRIADTQYF. The CDR3 DNA sequence: TGCAGCGCCCATGTAATCGCAAAGCGCATTGCAGATACGCAGTATTTT.

This clonotype was seen at least ten times. V usage is TRBV2 and J usage is TRBJ2-7, with D possibly being TRBD2 (5 bases). This CDR3 is 13 amino acids long. Germline loops: CDR1 SNHLY, CDR2 FYNNEI. The germline V and J ends were trimmed by 6 bases and 4 bases, with 13 bases remaining between them. The CDR3 bases are TGTGCCAGCAGGGGGTCCGGACTTTACGAGCAGTACTTC. This encodes CASRGSGLYEQYF.

The table lists this clonotype with many counts. The chain uses TRBV29-1 and TRBJ1-2; D is possibly TRBD1 (6 bases). CDR1 is SQVTM and CDR2 is ANQGSEA in the germline V gene. The CDR3 is 15 residues long. Between the trimmed V and J ends, which lost 1 base and 8 bases, there was a span of 20 bases. CDR3 sequence reads: CSVEAQGGGVGGYTF. DNA of the CDR3: TGCAGCGTTGAAGCGCAAGGGGGGGGCGTGGGAGGCTACACCTTC. Looking up the rest from reference TRBV29-1 and TRBJ1-2 gives the full variable domain: SAVISQKPSRDICQRGTSLTIQCQVDSQVTMMFWYRQQPGQSLTLIATANQGSEATYESGFVIDKFPISRPNLTFSTLTVSNMSPEDSSIYLCSVEAQGGGVGGYTFGSGTRLTVV.

This clonotype appeared many times. V is TRBV6-2 or TRBV6-3 and J is TRBJ1-5, with no clear D. This CDR3 is built from 20 residues. V was clipped by 0 bases and J by 3 bases, with 24 bases between them. Per the germline V gene, CDR1 is MNHEY and CDR2 is SVGEGT. The CDR3 region has the DNA TGTGCCAGCAGTTACTCGAGGCCTGGGGTGCTACAATCCTTCAATCAGCCCCAGCATTTT. It yields the protein CASSYSRPGVLQSFNQPQHF.

This clonotype was detected ten times or more. The J gene is TRBJ1-2, the V gene TRBV7-9, with D unclear. CDR1 SEHNR and CDR2 FQNEAQ come from the germline V gene (reference sequence). Trimming removed 5 bases at V and 6 bases at J, with 19 bases between. The CDR3 covers 15 residues. The CDR3 coding sequence is TGTGCCAGCAGCCTCGCCGGTAGGGCAGGACATGGCTACACCTTC. Its protein product is CASSLAGRAGHGYTF.

The table lists this clonotype with many counts. The chain couples TRBV12-3 or TRBV12-4 to TRBJ2-1; 9 nucleotides line up with TRBD2. This CDR3 spans 14 amino acids. The J segment lost 7 bases and the V segment lost 3 bases, leaving 4 bases of the junction unmatched. The CDR3 DNA reads TGTGCCAGCAGTTTCGCGGGGGGGGAGAATGAGCAGTTCTTC. Amino acid sequence: CASSFAGGENEQFF.

As regards this clonotype: A much larger clone differs from this one at a single base, so this may be a read error. This rearrangement joins TRBV6-6 to TRBJ1-1, with 7 positions matching TRBD1. This CDR3 contains 13 residues. Germline values: CDR1 MNHNY, CDR2 SVGAGI (reference sequence). CDR3 sequence reads: CTSSSGGGTEAFF. The DNA of the CDR3 is TGTACCAGCAGTTCAGGGGGTGGGACTGAAGCTTTCTTT.

Comment on this clonotype: Possible read error: a much larger clone is one base away. This rearrangement joins TRBV6-5 to TRBJ2-7; 12 positions agree with TRBD2. V was clipped by 0 bases and J by 6 bases; unmatched bases: 9. Germline V gene lookup returns CDR1 MNHEY and CDR2 SVGAGI. This CDR3 comprises 17 residues. This CDR3 is CASSYSGLAGRPSEQYF. Written as DNA, the CDR3 is TGTGCCAGCAGTTACTCCGGACTAGCGGGAAGGCCAAGCGAGCAGTACTTC.

This clonotype was counted ten times or more. The rearrangement uses TRBV7-9 and TRBJ2-3; tentative D call: TRBD1 (6 bases). The germline V gene encodes CDR1 SEHNR and CDR2 FQNEAQ (reference sequence). The CDR3 contains 17 residues. V dropped 5 bases and J dropped 3 bases, with 21 bases sitting between them. The CDR3 loop reads CASSDRDNLLGTDTQYF. The CDR3 bases are TGTGCCAGCAGCGACCGGGACAACTTACTGGGAACAGATACGCAGTATTTT.

The rearrangement links TRBV5-5 to TRBJ2-7; D is tentatively TRBD1 or TRBD2 (6 bases each). Deletions cut 4 bases from V and 3 bases from J, with 17 bases between. This CDR3 has 15 amino acids. Germline assignment: CDR1 SGHKS and CDR2 YYEKEE (reference sequence). CDR3 nucleotides: TGTGCCAGCAGCGGGGGGCCGGGGATAAGCTACGAGCAGTACTTC. Translated: CASSGGPGISYEQYF. Complete variable domain (other parts from reference TRBV5-5 and TRBJ2-7): DAGVTQSPTHLIKTRGQQVTLRCSPISGHKSVSWYQQVLGQGPQFIFQYYEKEERGRGNFPDRFSARQFPNYSSELNVNALLLGDSALYLCASSGGPGISYEQYFGPGTRLTVT.

This clonotype has a count of ten or more. This chain connects TRBV7-9 to TRBJ2-4, with 12 bases fitting TRBD2. Germline CDR1 reads SEHNR; CDR2 reads FQNEAQ (reference sequence). The junction had 4 bases not matched to a gene; V was cut back by 0 bases and J by 1 base. This CDR3 region has 18 residues. CDR3 sequence: CASSLAASGRAAKNIQYF. Here the CDR3 DNA reads TGTGCCAGCAGCTTAGCAGCTAGCGGGAGGGCGGCCAAAAACATTCAGTACTTC. The full variable domain, in which reference TRBV7-9 and TRBJ2-4 provide the parts outside the CDR3, is DTGVSQNPRHKITKRGQNVTFRCDPISEHNRLYWYRQTLGQGPEFLTYFQNEAQLEKSRLLSDRFSAERPKGSFSTLEIQRTEQGDSAMYLCASSLAASGRAAKNIQYFGAGTRLSVL.

In this sample, this clonotype turned up many times. As DNA, the CDR3 is TGCGCCAGCAGCTCACTAGCGGGAGGTTTTGCTGAGCAGTTCTTC. It specifies CASSSLAGGFAEQFF. The chain employs TRBV5-1 and TRBJ2-1, with 12 positions matching TRBD2. The CDR3 extends over 15 amino acids. V lost 3 bases and J lost 9; bases outside the gene matches: 7. CDR1 and CDR2 (germline): SGHRS, YFSETQ.

In its sample, this clonotype was seen many times. J is TRBJ2-7 and V is TRBV18, with D unresolved. From germline, CDR1 is KGHSH and CDR2 LQKENI. The CDR3 is 11 residues long. V was clipped by 3 bases and J by 4 bases, with 4 bases between them. In DNA, the CDR3 is TGTGCCAGCTCACCCGAATACGAGCAGTACTTC. Translated, it gives CASSPEYEQYF.

This clonotype was found many times. This chain connects TRBV24-1 to TRBJ2-5; unclear D gene. The CDR3 loop spans 15 amino acids. Germline V gene lookup returns CDR1 KGHDR and CDR2 SFDVKD. Trimming shortened V by 4 bases and J by 5 bases, and 16 bases separated the two germline ends. DNA of the CDR3: TGTGCCACCAGTGAAAAATACAGCCCGCAGGAGACCCAGTACTTC. It encodes CATSEKYSPQETQYF.